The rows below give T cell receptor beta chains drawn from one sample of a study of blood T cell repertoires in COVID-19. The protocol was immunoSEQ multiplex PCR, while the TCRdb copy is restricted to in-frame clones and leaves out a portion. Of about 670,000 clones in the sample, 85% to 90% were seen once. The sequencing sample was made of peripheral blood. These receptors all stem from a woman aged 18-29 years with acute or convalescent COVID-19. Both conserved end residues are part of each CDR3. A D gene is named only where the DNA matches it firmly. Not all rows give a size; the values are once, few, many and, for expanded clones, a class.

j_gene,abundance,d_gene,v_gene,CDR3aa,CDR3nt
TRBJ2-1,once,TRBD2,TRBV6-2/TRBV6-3,CASSRRGDYNEQFF,TGTGCCAGCAGCCGGCGGGGGGACTACAATGAGCAGTTCTTC
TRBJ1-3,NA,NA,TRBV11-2,CASSVPGKSGNTIYF,TGTGCCAGCAGCGTACCAGGGAAGTCTGGAAACACCATATATTTT
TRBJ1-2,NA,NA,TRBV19,CASSTFWGYTF,TGTGCCAGTTCAACATTTTGGGGCTACACCTTC
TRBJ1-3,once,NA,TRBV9,CASSVGEVVPPGNTIYF,TGTGCCAGCAGCGTAGGCGAGGTAGTCCCACCCGGAAACACCATATATTTT
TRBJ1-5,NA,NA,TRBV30,CAWSLQGGQPQHF,TGTGCCTGGAGTTTGCAGGGCGGTCAGCCCCAGCATTTT
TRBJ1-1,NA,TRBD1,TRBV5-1,CASSRIQGAITEAFF,TGCGCCAGCAGCCGAATTCAGGGGGCGATAACTGAAGCTTTCTTT
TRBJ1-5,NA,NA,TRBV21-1,CASSKPGRGYSNQPQHF,TGTGCCAGCAGCAAACCGGGGAGGGGGTATAGCAATCAGCCCCAGCATTTT
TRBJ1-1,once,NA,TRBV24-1,CATSDFLGTEAFF,TGTGCCACCAGTGATTTCCTCGGGACTGAAGCTTTCTTT
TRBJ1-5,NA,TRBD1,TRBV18,CASSVETGGNQPQHF,TGTGCCAGCTCTGTTGAGACAGGGGGCAATCAGCCCCAGCATTTT
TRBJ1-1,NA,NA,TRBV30,CAWSVLGTEAFF,TGTGCCTGGAGTGTACTTGGTACTGAAGCTTTCTTT
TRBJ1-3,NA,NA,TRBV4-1,CASSHGTGLEGNTIYF,TGCGCCAGCAGCCACGGAACAGGTTTAGAAGGAAACACCATATATTTT
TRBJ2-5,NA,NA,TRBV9,CASSVASGPQETQYF,TGTGCCAGCAGCGTCGCTTCAGGGCCGCAAGAGACCCAGTACTTC
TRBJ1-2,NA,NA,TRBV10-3,CATSGNYGYTF,TGTGCCACCTCAGGGAACTATGGCTACACCTTC
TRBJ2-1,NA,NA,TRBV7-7,CASSLPPGNEQFF,TGTGCCAGCAGCTTACCCCCCGGCAATGAGCAGTTCTTC
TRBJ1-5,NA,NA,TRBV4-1,CASSQDLSHQPQHF,TGCGCCAGCAGCCAAGATCTCTCCCATCAGCCCCAGCATTTT
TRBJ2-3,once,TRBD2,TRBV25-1,CASSEGDLAGGFDTQYF,TGTGCCAGCAGTGAAGGTGACTTAGCGGGGGGTTTTGATACGCAGTATTTT
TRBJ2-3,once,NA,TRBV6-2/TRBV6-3,CASSGTRDSPSYLYF,TGTGCCAGCAGTGGAACCCGGGACTCTCCCTCCTACTTGTATTTT
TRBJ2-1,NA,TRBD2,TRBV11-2,CASSLGTSDPFEQFF,TGTGCCAGCAGCTTGGGGACTAGCGATCCCTTTGAGCAGTTCTTC
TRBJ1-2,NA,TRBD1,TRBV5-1,CASSLGGAAGGYGYTF,TGCGCCAGCAGCTTGGGAGGGGCGGCAGGGGGCTATGGCTACACCTTC
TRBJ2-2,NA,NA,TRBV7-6,CASSPPRRTANTGELFF,TGTGCCAGCAGCCCCCCGCGCAGGACAGCTAACACCGGGGAGCTGTTTTTT
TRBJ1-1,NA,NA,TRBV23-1,CASSQFTAQGPDGAQAFF,TGCGCCAGCAGTCAATTTACGGCACAGGGCCCCGATGGCGCTCAAGCTTTCTTT
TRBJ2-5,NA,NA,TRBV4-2,CASSQDAEYQETQYF,TGTGCCAGCAGCCAAGATGCGGAGTACCAAGAGACCCAGTACTTC
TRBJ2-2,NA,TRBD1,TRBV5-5,CASSLVSGTGGELFF,TGTGCCAGCAGCTTGGTTTCCGGGACAGGCGGGGAGCTGTTTTTT
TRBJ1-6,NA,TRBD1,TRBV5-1,CASSLGLDRSSPLHF,TGCGCCAGCAGCTTGGGGCTGGACAGGTCTTCACCCCTCCACTTT
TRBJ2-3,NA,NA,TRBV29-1,CSVEGREIWDTQYF,TGCAGCGTTGAAGGCAGGGAAATCTGGGATACGCAGTATTTT
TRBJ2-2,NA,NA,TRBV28,CASSPTYNRVDTGELFF,TGTGCCAGCAGTCCAACGTATAACAGGGTAGACACCGGGGAGCTGTTTTTT
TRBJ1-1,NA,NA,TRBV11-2,CASSLGYEAFF,TGTGCCAGCAGCCTCGGTTATGAAGCTTTCTTT